Reported below is one T cell receptor beta chain. The data were obtained in a study of identical twins. Looked up from germline, CDR1 is KGHSH and CDR2 is LQKENI. This CDR3 is built from 15 residues. The V segment lost 3 bases and the J segment 5 bases; nucleotides outside the gene matches: 6. Via MiXCR, TCRdb re-called the 5' RACE reads, giving one row per CDR3 protein. This sample has some 500,000 distinct CDR3 sequences; 22% occur once, and the top ten carry around 0.9%. These data also formed part of another study, on T cells expressing NK-cell markers. That publication notes: With respect to HCMV, most of the eight sequenced donors were seropositive, and one was seronegative. In roughly six donors, dominant NKG2C+ clonotypes were about 1.0-7.5% of CD8+ T cells.

The sequenced sample consisted of CD4+ T cells sorted from blood. The TCR sequence derives from a woman under 30 in good health. The V and J genes are TRBV18 and TRBJ1-5; TRBD1 matches 8 bases. CDR3 in DNA: TGTGCCAGCTCACCGAACCCAGGGGGCCATCAGCCCCAGCATTTT. It yields the protein CASSPNPGGHQPQHF.